A selection of T cell receptor beta chains follows, all from one sample in a study of blood T cell repertoires in COVID-19. The protocol was immunoSEQ multiplex PCR, while the TCRdb copy is restricted to in-frame clones and leaves out a portion. The table has 410,000 or so clones, roughly 90% seen once; the top ten hold about 1.6%. The specimen was peripheral blood. The receptors shown here come from a woman between 40 and 55 years old with COVID-19, enrolled during active disease. The CDR3 runs from the conserved cysteine through the conserved F or W. The size field is filled for only some rows; it gives once, few, many or a size class.

TRBV6-5	TRBJ2-7	-	CASSRTPSYEQYF
TRBV7-9	TRBJ2-3	-	CASSLESVSTDTQYF
TRBV28	TRBJ1-4	-	CASSSTGTGATNEKLFF
TRBV7-9	TRBJ2-7	-	CASSQGDEQYF
TRBV7-2	TRBJ1-4	-	CASSLRPSQEKLFF
TRBV3-1/TRBV3-2	TRBJ1-1	-	CASSQDLQGWTEAFF
TRBV28	TRBJ2-2	-	CASRDRGLRTGELFF
TRBV12-3/TRBV12-4	TRBJ1-2	-	CASSKPGWDGYTF
TRBV5-1	TRBJ2-2	-	CASRRETNTGELFF
TRBV6-2/TRBV6-3	TRBJ1-5	-	CASSYNRGLQPQHF
TRBV28	TRBJ1-4	-	CASRQSGITNEKLFF
TRBV10-3	TRBJ1-1	once	CAISGLAQEAFF
TRBV7-9	TRBJ1-5	-	CASSLGFSGQPQHF
TRBV11-2	TRBJ2-5	-	CASSLTATETQYF